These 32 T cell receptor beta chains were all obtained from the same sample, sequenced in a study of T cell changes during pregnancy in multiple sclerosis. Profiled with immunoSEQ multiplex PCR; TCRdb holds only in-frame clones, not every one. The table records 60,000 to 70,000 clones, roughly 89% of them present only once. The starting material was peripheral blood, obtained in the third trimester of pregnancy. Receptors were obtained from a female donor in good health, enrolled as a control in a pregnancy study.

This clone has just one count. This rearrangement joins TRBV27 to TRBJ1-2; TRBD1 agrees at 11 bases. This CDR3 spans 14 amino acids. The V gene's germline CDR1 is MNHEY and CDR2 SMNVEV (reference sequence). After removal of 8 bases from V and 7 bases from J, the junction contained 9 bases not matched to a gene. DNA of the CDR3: TGTGCCAGCGGGCTGGGACAGGGGGGTGGTGGCTACACCTTC. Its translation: CASGLGQGGGGYTF.

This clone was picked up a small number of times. The CDR3 DNA reads as TGTGCCAGCAGGGCCGGGACAGGGGACACCGGGGAGCTGTTTTTT. This sequence encodes CASRAGTGDTGELFF. This rearrangement joins TRBV6-1 to TRBJ2-2, with 10 bases lining up with TRBD1. The CDR3 runs 15 residues. The germline V gene encodes CDR1 MNHNS and CDR2 SASEGT. J lost 3 bases, V lost 6 bases, and 4 bases had no gene match.

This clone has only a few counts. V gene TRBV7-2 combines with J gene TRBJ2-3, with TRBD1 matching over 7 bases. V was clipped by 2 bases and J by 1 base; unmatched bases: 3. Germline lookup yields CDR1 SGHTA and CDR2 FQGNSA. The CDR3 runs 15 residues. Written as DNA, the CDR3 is TGTGCCAGCAGCTTAAGTGGACAGGGCACAGATACGCAGTATTTT. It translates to CASSLSGQGTDTQYF.

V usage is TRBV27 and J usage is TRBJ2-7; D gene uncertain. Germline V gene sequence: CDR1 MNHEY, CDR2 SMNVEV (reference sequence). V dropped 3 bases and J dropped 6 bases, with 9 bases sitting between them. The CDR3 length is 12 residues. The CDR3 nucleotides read TGTGCCAGCAGTTTCCCCCCCTCCGAGCAGTACTTC. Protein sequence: CASSFPPSEQYF.

The CDR3 loop reads CASRAGWANYGYTF. As DNA, the CDR3 is TGTGCCAGCAGGGCAGGGTGGGCTAACTATGGCTACACCTTC. V is TRBV6-5 and J is TRBJ1-2; weak D call: TRBD1 (5 bases). Germline-derived CDR1 and CDR2 are MNHEY and SVGAGI. This CDR3 comprises 14 residues. Deletions cut 6 bases from V and 0 bases from J, with 11 bases between.

CDR3 sequence: CASSSTGGNQPQHF. CDR3 nucleotide sequence: TGTGCCAGCAGTTCAACAGGGGGCAATCAGCCCCAGCATTTT. This chain links TRBV27 with TRBJ1-5, with 7 bases fitting TRBD1. The length of the CDR3 is 14 residues. V was pared by 4 bases and J by 2 bases, with 2 bases of the junction left unmatched. Germline lookup yields CDR1 MNHEY and CDR2 SMNVEV (reference sequence).

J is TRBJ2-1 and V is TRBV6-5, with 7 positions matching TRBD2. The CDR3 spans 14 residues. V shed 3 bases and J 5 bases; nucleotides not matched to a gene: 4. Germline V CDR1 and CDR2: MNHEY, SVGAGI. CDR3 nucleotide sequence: TGTGCCAGCAGTTATAGGCTAGCGGACAATGAGCAGTTCTTC. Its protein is CASSYRLADNEQFF.

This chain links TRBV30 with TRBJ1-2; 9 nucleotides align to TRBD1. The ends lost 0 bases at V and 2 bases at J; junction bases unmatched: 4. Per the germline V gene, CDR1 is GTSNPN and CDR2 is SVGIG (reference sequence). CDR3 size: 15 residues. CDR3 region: CAWSVLGQGNYGYTF. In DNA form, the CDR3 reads TGTGCCTGGAGTGTACTGGGACAGGGCAACTATGGCTACACCTTC. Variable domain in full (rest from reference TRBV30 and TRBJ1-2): SQTIHQWPATLVQPVGSPLSLECTVEGTSNPNLYWYRQAAGRGLQLLFYSVGIGQISSEVPQNLSASRPQDRQFILSSKKLLLSDSGFYLCAWSVLGQGNYGYTFGSGTRLTVV.

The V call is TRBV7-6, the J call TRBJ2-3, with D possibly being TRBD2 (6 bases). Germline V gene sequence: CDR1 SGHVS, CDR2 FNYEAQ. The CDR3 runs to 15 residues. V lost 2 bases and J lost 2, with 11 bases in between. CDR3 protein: CASSLRDSLTDTQYF. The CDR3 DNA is TGTGCCAGCAGCTTACGGGACTCCCTCACAGATACGCAGTATTTT.

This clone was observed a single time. CDR3 protein: CAIPLGTSGTGRDNEQFF. CDR3 in DNA: TGTGCCATCCCCCTCGGGACTAGCGGAACCGGTAGAGACAATGAGCAGTTCTTC. The J gene is TRBJ2-1, the V gene TRBV7-2; 11 bases are shared with TRBD2. CDR3 length: 18 amino acids. CDR1 and CDR2 (germline): SGHTA, FQGNSA. V shed 10 bases, J shed 5 bases, and the junction held 19 bases outside the gene matches.

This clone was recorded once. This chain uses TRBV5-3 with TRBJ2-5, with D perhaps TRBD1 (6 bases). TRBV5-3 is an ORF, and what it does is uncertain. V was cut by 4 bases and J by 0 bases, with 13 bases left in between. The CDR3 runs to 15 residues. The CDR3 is CARSTQRDNQETQYF. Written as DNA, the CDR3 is TGTGCCAGAAGCACTCAAAGGGACAACCAAGAGACCCAGTACTTC.

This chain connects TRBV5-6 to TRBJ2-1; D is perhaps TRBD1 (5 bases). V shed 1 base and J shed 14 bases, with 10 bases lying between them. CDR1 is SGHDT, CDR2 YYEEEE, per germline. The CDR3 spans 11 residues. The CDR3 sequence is CASSLRGVEFF. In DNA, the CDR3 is TGTGCCAGCAGCTTGAGGGGTGTAGAGTTCTTC. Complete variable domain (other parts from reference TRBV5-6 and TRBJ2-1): DAGVTQSPTHLIKTRGQQVTLRCSPKSGHDTVSWYQQALGQGPQFIFQYYEEEERQRGNFPDRFSGHQFPNYSSELNVNALLLGDSALYLCASSLRGVEFFGPGTRLTVL.

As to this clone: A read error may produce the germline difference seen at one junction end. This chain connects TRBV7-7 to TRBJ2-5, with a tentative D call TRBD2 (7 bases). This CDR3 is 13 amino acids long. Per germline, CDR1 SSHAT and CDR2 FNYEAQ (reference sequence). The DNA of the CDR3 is TGTGCTAGCAAAAGGGGGGGGGAAGAGACCCAGTACTTC. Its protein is CASKRGGEETQYF.

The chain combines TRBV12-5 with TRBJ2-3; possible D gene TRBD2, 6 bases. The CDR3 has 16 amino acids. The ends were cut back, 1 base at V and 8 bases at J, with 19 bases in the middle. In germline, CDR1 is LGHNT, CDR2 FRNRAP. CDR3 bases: TGTGCTAGTGGTTTGGCCCGGACTACCTACCCGACTACGCAGTATTTT. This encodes CASGLARTTYPTTQYF.

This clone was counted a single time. Here the CDR3 DNA reads TGTGCCAGCACCCGGATACAGGGCGCCGGGGAGCTGTTTTTT. Its translation is CASTRIQGAGELFF. The chain recombines TRBV6-5 with TRBJ2-2; the D gene is possibly TRBD1 (6 bases). The germline gives CDR1 MNHEY, CDR2 SVGAGI. The CDR3 contains 14 residues. V lost 7 bases to trimming and J lost 6 bases, with 15 bases between them.

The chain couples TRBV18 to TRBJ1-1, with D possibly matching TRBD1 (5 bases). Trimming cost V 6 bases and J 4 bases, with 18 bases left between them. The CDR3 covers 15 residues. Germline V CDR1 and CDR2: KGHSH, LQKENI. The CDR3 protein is CASSPQGRGGTEAFF. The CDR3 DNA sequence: TGTGCCAGCTCCCCCCAAGGACGGGGGGGCACTGAAGCTTTCTTT.

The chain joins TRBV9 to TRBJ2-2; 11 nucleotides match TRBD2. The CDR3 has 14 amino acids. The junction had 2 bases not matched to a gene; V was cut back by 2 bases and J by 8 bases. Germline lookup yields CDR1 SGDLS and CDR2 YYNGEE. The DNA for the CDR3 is TGTGCCAGCAGCGTTTTAGCGGGAGGGGGGGAGCTGTTTTTT. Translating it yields CASSVLAGGGELFF.

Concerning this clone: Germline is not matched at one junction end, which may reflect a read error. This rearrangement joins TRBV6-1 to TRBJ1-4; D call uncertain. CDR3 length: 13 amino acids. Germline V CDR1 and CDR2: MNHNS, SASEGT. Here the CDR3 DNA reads TGTGCCAGCAGTGAAGCGGGTGGGTCTAGCCCCCACTTT. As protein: CASSEAGGSSPHF.

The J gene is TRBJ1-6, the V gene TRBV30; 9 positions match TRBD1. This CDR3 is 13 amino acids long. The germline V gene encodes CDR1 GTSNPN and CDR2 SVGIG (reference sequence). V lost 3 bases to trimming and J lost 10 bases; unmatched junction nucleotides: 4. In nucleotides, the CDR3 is TGTGCCTGGAGGGGACAGGGTAGGTCACCCCTCCACTTT. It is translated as CAWRGQGRSPLHF.

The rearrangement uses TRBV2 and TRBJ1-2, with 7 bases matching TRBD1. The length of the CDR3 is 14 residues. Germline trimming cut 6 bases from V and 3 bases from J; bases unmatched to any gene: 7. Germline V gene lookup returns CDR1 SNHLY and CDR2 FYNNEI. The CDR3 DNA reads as TGTGCCAGCAGGGAACGGGACAGCTACTATGGCTACACCTTC. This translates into CASRERDSYYGYTF. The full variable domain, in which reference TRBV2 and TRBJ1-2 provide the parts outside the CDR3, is EPEVTQTPSHQVTQMGQEVILRCVPISNHLYFYWYRQILGQKVEFLVSFYNNEISEKSEIFDDQFSVERPDGSNFTLKIRSTKLEDSAMYFCASRERDSYYGYTFGSGTRLTVV.

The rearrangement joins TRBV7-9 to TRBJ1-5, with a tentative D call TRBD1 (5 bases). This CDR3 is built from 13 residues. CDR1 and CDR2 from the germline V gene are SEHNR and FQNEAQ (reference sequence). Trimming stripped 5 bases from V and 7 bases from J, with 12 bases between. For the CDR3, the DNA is TGTGCCAGCAGCGCAAGGGGTGGCCAGCCCCAGCATTTT. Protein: CASSARGGQPQHF.

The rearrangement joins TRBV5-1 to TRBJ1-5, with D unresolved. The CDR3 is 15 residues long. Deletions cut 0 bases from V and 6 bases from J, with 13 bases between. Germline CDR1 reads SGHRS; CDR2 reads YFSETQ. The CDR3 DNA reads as TGCGCCAGCAGCTTGGGATCGGGGAGAATTCAGCCCCAGCATTTT. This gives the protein CASSLGSGRIQPQHF.

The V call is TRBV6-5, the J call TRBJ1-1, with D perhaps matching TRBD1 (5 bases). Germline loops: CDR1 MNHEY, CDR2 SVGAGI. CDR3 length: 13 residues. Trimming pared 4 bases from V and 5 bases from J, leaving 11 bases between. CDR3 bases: TGTGCCAGCAGTTCGGCAGGGCGGACTGAAGCTTTCTTT. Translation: CASSSAGRTEAFF.

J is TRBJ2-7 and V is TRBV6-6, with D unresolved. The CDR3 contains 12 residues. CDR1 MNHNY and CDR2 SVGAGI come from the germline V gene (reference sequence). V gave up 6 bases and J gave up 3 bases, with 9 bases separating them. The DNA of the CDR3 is TGTGCCAGCAGCCCTCGACTCTACGAGCAGTACTTC. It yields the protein CASSPRLYEQYF.

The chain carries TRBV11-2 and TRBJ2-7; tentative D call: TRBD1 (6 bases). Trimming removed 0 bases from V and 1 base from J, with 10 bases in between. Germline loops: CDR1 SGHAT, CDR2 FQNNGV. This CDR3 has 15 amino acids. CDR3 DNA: TGTGCCAGCAGCTTAGAATGGACAGAGTCCTACGAGCAGTACTTC. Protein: CASSLEWTESYEQYF. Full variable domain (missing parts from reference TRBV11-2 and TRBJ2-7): EAGVAQSPRYKIIEKRQSVAFWCNPISGHATLYWYQQILGQGPKLLIQFQNNGVVDDSQLPKDRFSAERLKGVDSTLKIQPAKLEDSAVYLCASSLEWTESYEQYFGPGTRLTVT.

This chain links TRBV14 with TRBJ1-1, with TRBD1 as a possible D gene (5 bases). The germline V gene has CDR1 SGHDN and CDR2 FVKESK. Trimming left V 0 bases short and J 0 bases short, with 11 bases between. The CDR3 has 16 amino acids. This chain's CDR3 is CASSQELGGLNTEAFF. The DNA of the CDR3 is TGTGCCAGCAGCCAAGAGTTGGGGGGATTGAACACTGAAGCTTTCTTT.

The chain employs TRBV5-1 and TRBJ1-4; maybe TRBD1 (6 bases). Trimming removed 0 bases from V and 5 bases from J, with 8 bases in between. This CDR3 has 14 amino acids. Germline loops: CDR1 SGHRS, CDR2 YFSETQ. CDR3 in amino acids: CASSLGTVNEKLFF. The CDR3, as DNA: TGCGCCAGCAGCTTGGGGACAGTAAATGAAAAACTGTTTTTT.

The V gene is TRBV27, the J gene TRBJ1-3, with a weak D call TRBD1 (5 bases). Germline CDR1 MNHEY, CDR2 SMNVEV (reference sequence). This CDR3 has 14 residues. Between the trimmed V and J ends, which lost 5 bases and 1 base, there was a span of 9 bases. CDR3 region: CASSGRVSGNTIYF. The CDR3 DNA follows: TGTGCCAGCAGTGGCAGGGTTTCTGGAAACACCATATATTTT.

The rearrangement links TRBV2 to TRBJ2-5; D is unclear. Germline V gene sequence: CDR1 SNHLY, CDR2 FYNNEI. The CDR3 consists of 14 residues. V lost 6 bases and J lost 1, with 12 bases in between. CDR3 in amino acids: CASRKSTTQETQYF. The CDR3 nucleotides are TGTGCCAGCAGAAAGTCCACTACCCAAGAGACCCAGTACTTC.

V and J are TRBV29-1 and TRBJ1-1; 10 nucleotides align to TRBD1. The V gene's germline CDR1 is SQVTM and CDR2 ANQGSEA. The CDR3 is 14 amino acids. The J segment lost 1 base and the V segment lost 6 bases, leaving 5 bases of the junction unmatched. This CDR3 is CSVARTGGNTEAFF. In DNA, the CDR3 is TGCAGCGTCGCCAGGACAGGGGGGAACACTGAAGCTTTCTTT.

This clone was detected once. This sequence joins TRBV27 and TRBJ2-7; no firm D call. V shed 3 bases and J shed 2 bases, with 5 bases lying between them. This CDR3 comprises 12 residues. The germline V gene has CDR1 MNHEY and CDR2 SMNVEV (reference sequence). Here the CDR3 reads CASSLSPYEQYF. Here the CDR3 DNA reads TGTGCCAGCAGTTTGAGCCCCTACGAGCAGTACTTC.

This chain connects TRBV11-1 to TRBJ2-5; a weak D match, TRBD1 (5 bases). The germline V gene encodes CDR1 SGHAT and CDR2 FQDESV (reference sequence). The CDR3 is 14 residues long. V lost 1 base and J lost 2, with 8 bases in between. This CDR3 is CASSLGAGQETQYF. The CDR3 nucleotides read TGTGCCAGCAGCTTAGGGGCAGGGCAAGAGACCCAGTACTTC.